These 18 T cell receptor beta chains originate from one sample sequenced in a study of cytotoxic CD8 clonotypes in ibrutinib-treated CLL. Assay used: immunoSEQ multiplex PCR; TCRdb lists only in-frame clones, some missing. This sample has some 140,000 clones, with around 80% found just once. This sample comprised PBMCs, obtained after 12 months of ibrutinib treatment. Receptor source: a human donor with chronic lymphocytic leukemia.

The chain has TRBV6-1 and TRBJ1-2; tentative D call: TRBD1 (5 bases). V gave up 5 bases and J gave up 2 bases, with 15 bases separating them. Looked up from germline, CDR1 is MNHNS and CDR2 is SASEGT. CDR3 length: 15 amino acids. In nucleotides, the CDR3 is TGTGCCAGCAGTCCTACGCGGGGACCGAACTATGGCTACACCTTC. It translates to CASSPTRGPNYGYTF.

The V gene is TRBV4-3, the J gene TRBJ1-1, with 10 positions matching TRBD1. After removal of 4 bases from V and 4 bases from J, the junction contained 3 bases not matched to a gene. The CDR3 runs to 14 residues. Germline CDR1 is LGHNA and CDR2 is YSLEER. CDR3 loop: CASSRQGAATEAFF. The CDR3 region has the DNA TGCGCCAGCAGCCGACAGGGGGCGGCCACTGAAGCTTTCTTT.

The chain is built from TRBV9 and TRBJ2-2; a weak D match, TRBD2 (6 bases). Trimming removed 3 bases from V and 2 bases from J, with 14 bases in between. Germline CDR1 SGDLS, CDR2 YYNGEE. The CDR3 is 16 amino acids. The CDR3 sequence: CASSGPGLPNTGELFF. The CDR3 DNA follows: TGTGCCAGCAGCGGGCCGGGACTGCCTAACACCGGGGAGCTGTTTTTT.

The chain has TRBV7-3 and TRBJ2-2, with TRBD2 identical over 13 bases. Germline CDR1 reads SGHTA; CDR2 reads FQGTGA. Trimming took 1 base from V and 7 from J; bases not matched to a gene: 9. CDR3 length: 18 amino acids. The CDR3 DNA follows: TGTGCCAGCAGCTTAAGGCCACTAGCGGGAGGGCAAGGCGGGGAGCTGTTTTTT. Its protein product is CASSLRPLAGGQGGELFF.

The chain couples TRBV9 to TRBJ2-6; a possible D gene is TRBD1 (6 bases). CDR3 length: 17 amino acids. Germline V gene data show CDR1 as SGDLS and CDR2 as YYNGEE. Between the trimmed V and J ends, which lost 3 bases and 3 bases, there was a span of 16 bases. The CDR3 bases are TGTGCCAGCAGCGGTCAATGGGGGCGCCTTGGGGCCAACGTCCTGACTTTC. Translated, it gives CASSGQWGRLGANVLTF. Looking up the rest from reference TRBV9 and TRBJ2-6 gives the full variable domain: DSGVTQTPKHLITATGQRVTLRCSPRSGDLSVYWYQQSLDQGLQFLIQYYNGEERAKGNILERFSAQQFPDLHSELNLSSLELGDSALYFCASSGQWGRLGANVLTFGAGSRLTVL.

This clone was observed once. V is TRBV4-3 and J is TRBJ2-7; the D gene is possibly TRBD1 (6 bases). Germline CDR1 and CDR2: LGHNA and YSLEER. CDR3 length equals 15 residues. The V gene lost 1 base and the J gene lost 4 bases, with 14 bases spanning the gap. In DNA form, the CDR3 reads TGCGCCAGCAGCCAAGGGCCGCGGACAGAGTACGAGCAGTACTTC. Translated, it gives CASSQGPRTEYEQYF.

The rearrangement links TRBV6-5 to TRBJ2-1; TRBD2 aligns across 7 bases. CDR3 length: 14 amino acids. Germline CDR1 MNHEY, CDR2 SVGAGI. With 6 bases clipped from V and 4 bases from J, the junction kept 6 bases outside the gene matches. The CDR3 nucleotides read TGTGCCAGCAGCTCGGGAGGAACATACAATGAGCAGTTCTTC. It yields the protein CASSSGGTYNEQFF.

This chain uses TRBV4-2 with TRBJ1-2; D remains ambiguous. V lost 0 bases and J 2 bases, leaving 16 bases between the germline ends. Looked up from germline, CDR1 is LGHNA and CDR2 is YNFKEQ. The CDR3 loop spans 17 amino acids. This CDR3 reads CASSQEMVVNSNYGYTF. DNA for the CDR3: TGTGCCAGCAGCCAAGAAATGGTGGTGAACAGCAACTATGGCTACACCTTC.

This clone was observed a few times. The chain is built from TRBV9 and TRBJ1-2; TRBD1 agrees at 9 bases. Germline CDR1 reads SGDLS; CDR2 reads YYNGEE. This CDR3 spans 14 amino acids. J was trimmed by 8 bases and V by 1 base; bases with no gene match: 6. CDR3 sequence (DNA): TGTGCCAGCAGCGTACCCGGGACAGGGAGCGGCTACACCTTC. Amino acid sequence: CASSVPGTGSGYTF.

The gene calls are TRBV19 and TRBJ2-5, with TRBD2 identical over 10 bases. V lost 5 bases and J lost 7; bases outside the gene matches: 7. There are 14 residues in the CDR3. The germline V gene encodes CDR1 LNHDA and CDR2 SQIVND (reference sequence). The CDR3, as DNA: TGTGCCAGTAGTTCTAGCGGGAGTTTTGGGACCCAGTACTTC. Amino acids: CASSSSGSFGTQYF.

The chain couples TRBV18 to TRBJ2-2; 12 bases map to TRBD2. Per germline, CDR1 KGHSH and CDR2 LQKENI. The CDR3 runs to 18 residues. After removal of 3 bases from V and 7 bases from J, the junction contained 12 bases not matched to a gene. This CDR3 is CASSPRGTSGPNNGELFF. CDR3 bases: TGTGCCAGCTCACCCCGCGGGACTAGCGGGCCGAATAACGGGGAGCTGTTTTTT.

The CDR3 DNA reads TGTGCCAGCAGCCGGGGACGGGACCTATTACGAATCTATGGCTACACCTTC. Translation: CASSRGRDLLRIYGYTF. This chain links TRBV13 with TRBJ1-2; D is possibly TRBD1 (5 bases). V was clipped by 5 bases and J by 4 bases, with 23 bases between them. CDR3 length: 17 amino acids. CDR1 and CDR2 (germline): PRHDT, FYEKMQ (reference sequence). Full variable domain (rest looked up from reference TRBV13 and TRBJ1-2): AAGVIQSPRHLIKEKRETATLKCYPIPRHDTVYWYQQGPGQDPQFLISFYEKMQSDKGSIPDRFSAQQFSDYHSELNMSSLELGDSALYFCASSRGRDLLRIYGYTFGSGTRLTVV.

The gene calls are TRBV7-2 and TRBJ2-4; D is undetermined. Germline V gene data show CDR1 as SGHTA and CDR2 as FQGNSA. The CDR3 is 13 amino acids. Trimming took off 1 base at V and 5 bases at J, with 6 bases between the two ends. The CDR3 coding sequence is TGTGCCAGCAGCTTAGAAGCAGAAAACATTCAGTACTTC. Translated, it gives CASSLEAENIQYF.

The V call is TRBV9, the J call TRBJ1-1; D remains unclear. The CDR3 spans 13 residues. CDR1 SGDLS and CDR2 YYNGEE come from the germline V gene. With 3 bases removed from V and 4 bases from J, the gap between germline ends came to 10 bases. As DNA, the CDR3 is TGTGCCAGCAGCGACGGATTTGGCACTGAAGCTTTCTTT. It translates to CASSDGFGTEAFF.

The genes are TRBV7-8 and TRBJ2-5; TRBD2 aligns across 8 bases. V lost 6 bases and J lost 5; bases outside the gene matches: 14. The germline gives CDR1 SGHVS, CDR2 FQNEAQ. This CDR3 is built from 16 residues. CDR3 protein: CASSRTKGLVTETQYF. CDR3 sequence (DNA): TGTGCCAGCAGTCGAACCAAGGGACTAGTAACTGAGACCCAGTACTTC.

The genes are TRBV18 and TRBJ1-3, with a tentative D call TRBD1 (5 bases). Germline V gives CDR1 KGHSH, CDR2 LQKENI. This CDR3 spans 15 amino acids. V gave up 0 bases and J gave up 4 bases, with 10 bases separating them. CDR3 sequence reads: CASSPPVRGGNTIYF. DNA for the CDR3: TGTGCCAGCTCACCACCCGTGCGGGGGGGAAACACCATATATTTT.

The rearrangement links TRBV5-1 to TRBJ2-2, with 12 nucleotides matching TRBD2. CDR3 length: 15 residues. In germline, CDR1 is SGHRS, CDR2 YFSETQ. Losses at the gene ends were 4 bases for V and 7 bases for J; bases not matched to a gene: 5. Here the CDR3 reads CASSLLAGGSGELFF. The CDR3 DNA follows: TGCGCCAGCAGCCTACTAGCGGGAGGTAGCGGGGAGCTGTTTTTT.

A single count supports this clone. The rearrangement uses TRBV29-1 and TRBJ1-5, with TRBD1 matching 8 bases. V trimming: 4 bases; J trimming: 2 bases; junction bases outside the gene matches: 1. From germline, CDR1 is SQVTM and CDR2 ANQGSEA. The CDR3 extends over 13 amino acids. The CDR3 region is CSVAGGGNQPQHF. The CDR3 DNA reads as TGCAGCGTTGCAGGGGGCGGCAATCAGCCCCAGCATTTT.